The 18 T cell receptor beta chains reported below all come from one sample, sequenced in a study of cytomegalovirus exposure and HLA in healthy donors. With 60 Vbeta and 13 Jbeta primers, the PCR was carried out. Produced via immunoSEQ multiplex PCR; TCRdb's table is partial and in-frame only. The data contain about 160,000 clones, roughly four fifths of them singletons. The sample consisted of PBMCs. These TCRs come from a man aged 45-65 years in good health and CMV-seropositive.

In its sample, this clone was seen once. CDR3 amino acids: CASSYSLGLTEAFF. The CDR3 bases are TGTGCCAGCAGTTACTCGTTGGGGCTCACTGAAGCTTTCTTT. The chain couples TRBV6-5 to TRBJ1-1; weak D call: TRBD1 (5 bases). The germline V gene has CDR1 MNHEY and CDR2 SVGAGI. Between the trimmed V and J ends, which lost 0 bases and 4 bases, there was a span of 9 bases. The CDR3 has 14 amino acids.

The chain recombines TRBV5-1 with TRBJ2-1, with 12 bases aligning to TRBD2. V lost 2 bases, J lost 6 bases, and 9 bases stayed unmatched. Germline lookup yields CDR1 SGHRS and CDR2 YFSETQ. CDR3 length: 17 residues. The CDR3 loop reads CASSLPSLTSGSNEQFF. CDR3 in DNA: TGCGCCAGCAGCTTACCCAGCCTGACTAGCGGGAGCAATGAGCAGTTCTTC.

This clone was recorded only once. The chain uses TRBV28 and TRBJ1-2; 9 bases align to TRBD1. CDR1 and CDR2 from the germline V gene are MDHEN and SYDVKM. V gave up 8 bases and J gave up 2 bases; unmatched junction bases: 6. There are 14 residues in the CDR3. CDR3 loop: CASAWDRENYGYTF. The CDR3 DNA reads TGTGCCAGCGCTTGGGACAGGGAGAACTATGGCTACACCTTC.

The chain couples TRBV2 to TRBJ2-2; D is perhaps TRBD2 (6 bases). This CDR3 contains 15 residues. Germline assignment: CDR1 SNHLY and CDR2 FYNNEI. V lost 4 bases and J lost 4, with 13 bases in between. CDR3 sequence: CASSVAGSGTGELFF. The CDR3 nucleotides are TGTGCCAGCAGTGTTGCGGGGTCTGGCACCGGGGAGCTGTTTTTT.

The CDR3 DNA reads as TGCGCCAGCAGGACTAGCGGGAACACAGATACGCAGTATTTT. Its protein product is CASRTSGNTDTQYF. The chain has TRBV5-1 and TRBJ2-3; TRBD2 matches at 11 bases. V lost 5 bases to trimming and J lost 2 bases; unmatched junction nucleotides: 1. The germline gives CDR1 SGHRS, CDR2 YFSETQ. CDR3 size: 14 residues. The full variable domain, with the rest looked up from reference TRBV5-1 and TRBJ2-3, is KAGVTQTPRYLIKTRGQQVTLSCSPISGHRSVSWYQQTPGQGLQFLFEYFSETQRNKGNFPGRFSGRQFSNSRSEMNVSTLELGDSALYLCASRTSGNTDTQYFGPGTRLTVL.

V is TRBV29-1 and J is TRBJ2-2, with D perhaps TRBD1 (5 bases). The CDR3 contains 13 residues. Trimming shortened V by 7 bases and J by 6 bases, and 15 bases separated the two germline ends. Germline V CDR1 and CDR2: SQVTM, ANQGSEA. The CDR3 is CSAGQGRSGELFF. The CDR3 bases are TGCAGCGCCGGGCAGGGAAGGTCCGGGGAGCTGTTTTTT.

This clone is a singleton in its sample. This rearrangement joins TRBV5-4 to TRBJ1-2; D ambiguous. The CDR3 is made up of 13 amino acids. Looked up from germline, CDR1 is SGHNT and CDR2 is YYREEE (reference sequence). The germline V and J ends were trimmed by 2 bases and 2 bases, with 7 bases remaining between them. CDR3 nucleotide sequence: TGTGCCAGCAGCTTCGCGGAAAACTATGGCTACACCTTC. Translating gives CASSFAENYGYTF.

This clone has a single count. The V call is TRBV7-2, the J call TRBJ2-3; 16 nucleotides line up with TRBD2. V lost 4 bases, J lost 4 bases, and 2 bases stayed unmatched. Germline CDR1 and CDR2: SGHTA and FQGNSA. The CDR3 consists of 16 residues. This CDR3 is CASSWGTSGRADTQYF. As DNA, the CDR3 is TGTGCCAGCAGCTGGGGGACTAGCGGGAGGGCAGATACGCAGTATTTT.

V and J are TRBV7-3 and TRBJ2-1, with 10 bases matching TRBD1. Germline V gene lookup returns CDR1 SGHTA and CDR2 FQGTGA. The V gene end was trimmed by 3 bases and the J gene end by 8 bases; junction bases not matched to a gene: 7. The CDR3 has 15 residues. The DNA of the CDR3 is TGTGCCAGCAGCTTCGGGGGGACAGGGGTGCATGAGCAGTTCTTC. This gives the protein CASSFGGTGVHEQFF.

The chain employs TRBV5-1 and TRBJ2-6, with TRBD2 as a possible D gene (5 bases). The germline V gene encodes CDR1 SGHRS and CDR2 YFSETQ. This CDR3 is built from 15 residues. V lost 4 bases and J 0 bases, leaving 8 bases between the germline ends. Here the CDR3 DNA reads TGCGCCAGCAGCCATGGGAGCTCTGGGGCCAACGTCCTGACTTTC. Protein: CASSHGSSGANVLTF.

The chain employs TRBV9 and TRBJ2-2; tentative D call: TRBD1 (6 bases). This CDR3 has 16 residues. V gave up 3 bases and J gave up 5 bases, with 17 bases separating them. Per germline, CDR1 SGDLS and CDR2 YYNGEE. In nucleotides, the CDR3 is TGTGCCAGCAGCGCCAGCAGGGGCCTAGGGACCGGGGAGCTGTTTTTT. Protein sequence: CASSASRGLGTGELFF.

Regarding this clone: The same CDR3 arises from other DNA sequences in this sample as well. The genes are TRBV19 and TRBJ2-7; 7 bases align to TRBD1. Germline V gene data show CDR1 as LNHDA and CDR2 as SQIVND (reference sequence). The CDR3 totals 13 residues. J gave up 0 bases and V 6 bases, and 2 bases lay outside the gene matches. This chain's CDR3 is CASSPGGSYEQYF. In DNA, the CDR3 is TGTGCCAGTAGCCCAGGGGGCTCCTACGAGCAGTACTTC.

This clone has a single count. V and J are TRBV7-9 and TRBJ1-1; no firm D call. Germline CDR1 SEHNR, CDR2 FQNEAQ (reference sequence). The CDR3 has 12 residues. V was cut by 5 bases and J by 7 bases, with 11 bases left in between. This chain's CDR3 is CASSRLEFEAFF. For the CDR3, the DNA is TGTGCCAGCAGCAGACTAGAATTTGAAGCTTTCTTT.

The rearrangement links TRBV6-1 to TRBJ1-3; D not resolved. This CDR3 comprises 15 residues. CDR1 and CDR2 from the germline V gene are MNHNS and SASEGT. Trimming removed 2 bases at V and 4 bases at J, with 12 bases between. CDR3 sequence: CASSERGDGGNTIYF. DNA of the CDR3: TGTGCCAGCAGTGAACGGGGAGACGGCGGAAACACCATATATTTT.

V is TRBV28 and J is TRBJ2-2, with 9 nucleotides matching TRBD2. V dropped 3 bases and J dropped 2; count of bases not matched to a gene: 7. CDR1 and CDR2 from the germline V gene are MDHEN and SYDVKM. The CDR3 is 17 residues long. The CDR3, as DNA: TGTGCCAGCAGTTTGGGAGCGGGGGGACCCAACACCGGGGAGCTGTTTTTT. Translating it yields CASSLGAGGPNTGELFF.

The chain carries TRBV27 and TRBJ1-2; D is unclear. This CDR3 comprises 14 residues. Looked up from germline, CDR1 is MNHEY and CDR2 is SMNVEV (reference sequence). The V end was cut by 5 bases, the J end by 7 bases, with 17 bases between. This CDR3 is CASSGSRRVGGYTF. The CDR3 bases are TGTGCCAGCAGTGGCTCACGGAGGGTCGGTGGCTACACCTTC.

This chain connects TRBV6-1 to TRBJ2-2; the D is unclear. With 10 bases removed from V and 4 bases from J, the gap between germline ends came to 13 bases. CDR3 length equals 13 residues. The germline V gene encodes CDR1 MNHNS and CDR2 SASEGT. The CDR3 DNA is TGTGCCACCTTAGCCCGCTCCACCGGGGAGCTGTTTTTT. It encodes CATLARSTGELFF.

This sequence joins TRBV15 and TRBJ2-2; D perhaps matches TRBD1 (5 bases). The length of the CDR3 is 15 residues. Trimming took off 0 bases at V and 4 bases at J, with 9 bases between the two ends. The germline V gene has CDR1 LNHNV and CDR2 YYDKDF (reference sequence). Here the CDR3 DNA reads TGTGCCACCAGCAGAGACAGGGCCGGCACCGGGGAGCTGTTTTTT. This translates into CATSRDRAGTGELFF. The entire variable domain, with the rest obtained from reference TRBV15 and TRBJ2-2, is as follows: DAMVIQNPRYQVTQFGKPVTLSCSQTLNHNVMYWYQQKSSQAPKLLFHYYDKDFNNEADTPDNFQSRRPNTSFCFLDIRSPGLGDTAMYLCATSRDRAGTGELFFGEGSRLTVL.